This entry is about one TCR beta chain. This CDR3 contains 13 residues. Germline V gene sequence: CDR1 SGHRS, CDR2 YFSETQ. After removal of 4 bases from V and 7 bases from J, the junction contained 5 bases not matched to a gene. This specimen belongs to a study of blood T cell repertoires in COVID-19. Study information: Acute and convalescent COVID-19 specimens originated in the United States, Italy and Spain. T cells, B-cell-depleted T cells, or PBMCs provided the cDNA or gDNA that served as material.

In the source study's methods: Estimation of nucleated cell counts relied on the amplification of reference gene primers. The method was immunoSEQ multiplex PCR; TCRdb's version includes in-frame clones alone and lacks a portion of them. For V, J and clone size, that table is used; D and trimming come from the DNA. Of 100,000 to 150,000 clones in the sample, roughly 80% were seen once. The sequencing sample was made of peripheral blood. This clonotype was obtained from a man aged 55 to 70 with acute or convalescent COVID-19. The chain uses TRBV5-1 and TRBJ2-7; 10 bases are shared with TRBD2. CDR3 amino acids: CASSTRTSGEQYF. CDR3 sequence (DNA): TGCGCCAGCAGCACAAGGACTAGCGGTGAGCAGTACTTC.